This TCR beta chain was recorded in a study of T-cell reconstitution after alpha-beta-depleted transplantation in children. Study-wide results and caveats: In patients about two months after transplant, alpha-beta T cells reportedly arose from several hundred expanded graft clones. Among T cells one year after transplant, newly produced cells accounted for most counts and diversity. Certain patients had high TCRbeta diversity at day 60, and it came from recipient T cells and thymic progenitors that survived.

As concerns this clonotype: The antigen is undetermined.

From germline, CDR1 is SGHNT and CDR2 YENEEA. Trimming took 1 base from V and 7 from J, leaving 11 bases between them. This CDR3 is 14 amino acids long. Unique molecular identifiers were incorporated when the TCRbeta library was constructed. A single record per CDR3 protein comes from TCRdb applying MiXCR to the PCR reads. The table lists 600,000 to 800,000 distinct CDR3 sequences, around 13% of them singletons. The starting material was PBMCs, obtained before TCRalphabeta/CD19-depleted stem cell transplant. The chain is built from TRBV11-3 and TRBJ2-1; tentative D call: TRBD2 (6 bases). This clonotype was sampled from a girl aged 2-9 years with congenital amegakaryocytic thrombocytopenia, due to receive a stem cell transplant. As DNA, the CDR3 is TGTGCCAGCAGCTTAGGGGCGGGAAGTAATGAGCAGTTCTTC. Translation gives CASSLGAGSNEQFF.